This TCR beta chain was sequenced during a study of patients and donors after allogeneic stem cell transplantation. TCRdb re-called the RT-PCR reads through MiXCR, storing one row per CDR3 protein. The sample includes some 880,000 distinct CDR3 sequences, over 15% of them seen just once. The germline gives CDR1 DFQATT, CDR2 SNEGSKA (reference sequence). Trimming pared 3 bases from V and 3 bases from J, leaving 9 bases between. This CDR3 contains 12 residues. The clonotype originates from a human donor who was either an allogeneic HSCT recipient or a stem cell or donor lymphocyte infusion donor (not recorded which). It is not recorded whose cells these are; they may come from a transplant donor. Sequencing used blood, either unsorted or a sorted T cell fraction (not recorded which). The V gene is TRBV20-1, the J gene TRBJ2-7; D is undetermined. The CDR3 bases are TGCAGTGCTAGTGCCACCAACTACGAGCAGTACTTC. Translating gives CSASATNYEQYF.